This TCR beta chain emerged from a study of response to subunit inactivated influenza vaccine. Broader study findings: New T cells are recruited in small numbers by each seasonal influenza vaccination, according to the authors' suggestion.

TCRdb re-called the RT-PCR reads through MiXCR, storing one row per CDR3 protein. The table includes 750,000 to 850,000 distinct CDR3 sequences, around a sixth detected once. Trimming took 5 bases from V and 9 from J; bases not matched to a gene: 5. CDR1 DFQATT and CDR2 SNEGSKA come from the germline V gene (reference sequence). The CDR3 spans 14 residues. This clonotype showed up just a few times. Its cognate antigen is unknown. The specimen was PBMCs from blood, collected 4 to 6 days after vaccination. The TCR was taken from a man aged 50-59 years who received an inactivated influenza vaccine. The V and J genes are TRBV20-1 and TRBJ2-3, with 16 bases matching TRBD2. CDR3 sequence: CSARPGLAGGTQYF. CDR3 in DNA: TGCAGTGCTCGGCCGGGACTAGCGGGAGGGACGCAGTATTTT.